This T cell receptor (beta chain) was captured by sequencing in a study of T cell responses to AZD1222 COVID-19 vaccine. Whole-study context: Second-dose recipients at about 4 or about 12 weeks were treated as one pooled group.

A note on this clone: Its antigen is still unknown.

Study-wide results and caveats: Without day 14 samples, only post-peak T cell repertoires were studied. Donor demographics were predominantly white British with a female majority; clonal diversity may be underestimated. At study baseline, merely six AZD1222 recipients were seropositive.

Only in-frame clones appear in the TCRdb table, and some are missing; sequencing was by immunoSEQ multiplex PCR. The sample includes fewer than 200,000 clones, 85% to 95% of them seen just once. CDR3 length equals 17 residues. CDR1 and CDR2 (germline): MNHEY, SMNVEV (reference sequence). Trimming took off 2 bases at V and 1 base at J, with 15 bases between the two ends. The starting material was peripheral blood, obtained on day 0 of AZD1222 vaccination. This sequence was found in an adult in good health. V and J are TRBV27 and TRBJ1-3; D is perhaps TRBD1 (5 bases). DNA for the CDR3: TGTGCCAGCAGTTTAAATTCCCCTCCAGGGTCTGGAAACACCATATATTTT. Amino acid sequence: CASSLNSPPGSGNTIYF.